This TCR beta chain derives from a study of regulatory T cells in long-lasting Graves disease. Germline CDR1 reads SQVTM; CDR2 reads ANQGSEA. This CDR3 has 15 amino acids. V was cut by 1 base and J by 7 bases, with 17 bases left in between. The table lists this clonotype with a count of one. Building the TCR beta libraries relied on iRepertoire HTBI primers, and CDR3 regions underwent Arm-PCR. Authors' analysis steps: Sequenced samples collectively carried 60 to 75 TRBV and 15 or so TRBJ segments. TCRdb reprocessed the multiplex PCR reads via MiXCR and lists one record per CDR3 protein. TCRdb's processing, not the authors', yielded these V and J calls. The table has about 470,000 distinct CDR3 sequences, about a fifth seen once. Noted time point: persistent/refractory GD, antithyroid drugs over 5 years with positive TRAb. PBMC RNA served as the TCR library source. Diagnoses of Graves' disease were made by American Thyroid Association guidelines.

Here the sequenced sample was peripheral blood mononuclear cells (PBMCs), taken when the disease was refractory, from a patient treated with antithyroid drugs. The TCR originated in a female donor with Graves disease. The chain couples TRBV29-1 to TRBJ2-1; D gene unclear. The CDR3 DNA reads TGCAGCGTTGAAGGCCCGGATGGGCGCAGAAATGAGCAGTTCTTC. Translating it yields CSVEGPDGRRNEQFF.